The present TCR beta chain was sequenced within a study of blood T cells in healthy people across ages (dated by TCRdb to the mid-2010s). For the study in its entirety: Template switching captured roughly one uniquely barcoded TCR beta cDNA molecule per two T cells in model experiments. The donors were divided into four age groups: young (average roughly 15 years), middle-aged (roughly 40), aged (around 67) and long-lived (roughly 82). The study measured age-related changes in TCR beta repertoire diversity using deep sequencing normalized with unique cDNA molecular identifiers. Using the same blood draw, the study looked at two additional independent replicas of 1 million unique cDNA reads for two donors, one aged 18 to 30 and the other aged 80 or older. Donors of different ages were randomly distributed across sequencing lanes to avoid experimental bias.

The donors were some 39 Caucasian individuals from Russia, aged 6 to 90 years, who were systemically healthy. Each donor gave 8 to 10 milliliters of peripheral blood, drawn into EDTA-treated Vacutainer tubes. Ficoll-Paque density-gradient centrifugation was used to isolate PBMCs, with at least 7 million per sample. Total RNA was extracted from PBMCs with Trizol reagent, with at least 5.5 micrograms obtained per sample. For every donor, flow cytometry on a PBMC aliquot measured the percentage of naive CD45RAhigh/CD27high T cells. The library was obtained by 5' RACE. Sequencer: Illumina HiSeq 2500. A second PCR of roughly 7 to 11 cycles was performed with a sample-barcoded 5' primer and a J-beta primer mix. Each TCR beta cDNA molecule received a unique molecular identifier from a template-switch 5' adaptor carrying 12 random nucleotides. At least 2.5 million CDR3-containing paired-end reads were obtained from each sample. All of the RNA was converted into first-strand cDNA using the Mint cDNA synthesis kit, with a TRBC-specific oligonucleotide serving as the primer. All cDNA was treated with uracil-DNA glycosylase and then went through a first 18-cycle PCR with the universal primers M1SS and BC2_uni_R. Per the source publication's procedure: For normalization, 1 million high-quality reads, each with a distinct molecular identifier, were randomly selected from each sample. Instead of being binned into consensus sequences, reads with shared molecular identifiers were discarded. CDR3 identification, clonotype clustering and error correction used MiTCR with a Q25 quality threshold and the strictest error-elimination algorithm. A nonparametric unseen species model using Euler transformation provided a lower-bound estimate of total TCR beta diversity. TCRdb redid the processing of the public reads, applying fastp at Q25 and MiXCR, and retained in-frame beta chains. One record per CDR3 amino acid sequence lists the most common genes and DNA. The V and J calls and clone size come from TCRdb's table, not from the authors' own analysis. The sample records around 870,000 distinct CDR3 sequences, around 30% of which are singletons. 17% of the sample goes to the ten largest clones.

The paper's findings and limits, for the study overall: Conclusive comparison of naive and antigen-experienced compartments was prevented by the profiling of bulk unsorted PBMCs. Because donor CMV infection status was unknown, age-related changes in expanded clonotypes were potentially confounded. Compared with the aged group, the long-lived group had more naive CD4+ T cells, fewer expanded clones and increased TCR diversity, a pattern suggesting age selection. Observed TCR beta diversity per million T cells fell roughly linearly with age, and a significant reduction was already apparent by age around 40. Estimates of total diversity based on one million sequenced T cells were regarded as lower bounds and as underestimates. The percentage of naive T cells measured by flow cytometry correlated strongly with observed TCR beta diversity.

Trimming costs V 4 bases and J 11 bases, and their ends lie 17 bases apart. In the germline V gene, CDR1 corresponds to ENHRY and CDR2 to SYGVKD. The CDR3 has 13 amino acids, counting the end cysteine and phenylalanine. Kept here is only the CDR3 DNA, which spans 39 bases and is read in frame from base 1. Remarks on this clonotype: This receptor's antigen is unknown. This may be a read error: a much more frequent sequence differs by one nucleotide.

The clonotype comes from a woman at least 80 years old in good health. Recombination connected TRBV10-3 to TRBJ2-5, with TRBD1 tentatively as D gene (6 bases match). The sample consisted of blood. The bases read TGTGCCATCAGTGGACAGGTAGACAATGAGCAGTACTTC. It translates to CAISGQVDNEQYF.